This passage covers 12 T cell receptor beta chains from one sample sequenced in a study of blood T cell repertoires in COVID-19. Only in-frame clones appear in the TCRdb table, and some are missing; sequencing was by immunoSEQ multiplex PCR. The repertoire holds some 65,000 clones, with 74% as singletons. The source material was peripheral blood. These receptors were obtained from an elderly woman with acute or convalescent COVID-19.

The V and J genes are TRBV11-3 and TRBJ1-1; D remains unclear. CDR1 and CDR2 from the germline V gene are SGHNT and YENEEA. V was pared by 0 bases and J by 2 bases, with 13 bases between. This CDR3 has 16 amino acids. CDR3 region: CASSLDPLAGNTEAFF. The CDR3, as DNA: TGTGCCAGCAGCTTAGACCCCCTGGCGGGTAACACTGAAGCTTTCTTT.

The rearrangement links TRBV11-2 to TRBJ2-1; tentatively, D is TRBD2 (5 bases). CDR3 length: 14 amino acids. Trimming left V 1 base short and J 4 bases short, with 8 bases between. Germline V gene data show CDR1 as SGHAT and CDR2 as FQNNGV. DNA for the CDR3: TGTGCCAGCAGCTTAGCGGGGTCGTACAATGAGCAGTTCTTC. It encodes CASSLAGSYNEQFF.

The CDR3 is CASIRSGTGVGYTF. DNA of the CDR3: TGTGCCAGCATAAGATCCGGGACAGGGGTCGGCTACACCTTC. The V call is TRBV25-1, the J call TRBJ1-2; 10 bases are a match to TRBD1. The CDR3 consists of 14 residues. V lost 7 bases and J lost 8; bases outside the gene matches: 10. CDR1 is MGHDK, CDR2 SYGVNS, per germline.

Here the CDR3 DNA reads TGTGCCAGCAGGGCCCTTAGCACCCAGTACTTC. Residues: CASRALSTQYF. This sequence joins TRBV6-5 and TRBJ2-5; no definite D call. The V gene's germline CDR1 is MNHEY and CDR2 SVGAGI. This CDR3 spans 11 amino acids. Trimming took off 6 bases at V and 8 bases at J, with 10 bases between the two ends.

Of note for this clone: The sample has other DNA sequences that encode this CDR3 too. Written as DNA, the CDR3 is TGTGCCAGCAGTTACGACAGGGCTTATGGCTACACCTTC. It is translated as CASSYDRAYGYTF. This chain links TRBV6-5 with TRBJ1-2, with 7 bases aligning to TRBD1. V shed 2 bases and J 5 bases; nucleotides not matched to a gene: 2. CDR1 MNHEY and CDR2 SVGAGI come from the germline V gene. The CDR3 is 13 amino acids.

This rearrangement joins TRBV9 to TRBJ2-2; 9 bases map to TRBD1. CDR3 length: 17 residues. The germline CDR1 and CDR2 sequences are SGDLS and YYNGEE. Trimming took 2 bases from V and 2 from J; bases not matched to a gene: 7. For the CDR3, the DNA is TGTGCCAGCAGCGTGACACCGGGACAGGGAAACACCGGGGAGCTGTTTTTT. This encodes CASSVTPGQGNTGELFF.

The chain carries TRBV6-1 and TRBJ2-7; the match to TRBD1 covers 8 bases. The V gene's germline CDR1 is MNHNS and CDR2 SASEGT. Trimming cost V 2 bases and J 6 bases; bases outside gene matches: 6. The CDR3 runs to 14 residues. The CDR3 nucleotides are TGTGCCAGCAGTGAATTGACAGACAGGGGCGAGCAGTACTTC. Its translation is CASSELTDRGEQYF.

V and J are TRBV30 and TRBJ1-5; D not certain. The length of the CDR3 is 13 residues. Germline CDR1 GTSNPN, CDR2 SVGIG (reference sequence). Trimming took off 2 bases at V and 1 base at J, with 6 bases between the two ends. The CDR3 region is CAWSPQSNQPQHF. CDR3 nucleotide sequence: TGTGCCTGGAGTCCACAGAGCAATCAGCCCCAGCATTTT.

V usage is TRBV3-1 (or the pseudogene TRBV3-2) and J usage is TRBJ2-7, with 8 bases aligning to TRBD2. Germline lookup yields CDR1 LGHDT and CDR2 YNNKEL (reference sequence). V was pared by 0 bases and J by 2 bases, with 15 bases of the junction left unmatched. This CDR3 is built from 19 residues. The CDR3 DNA reads TGTGCCAGCAGCCAAGATCGGAGACTAGCGAGAGTCGGAACCTACGAGCAGTACTTC. Translation: CASSQDRRLARVGTYEQYF.

The chain links TRBV4-1 to TRBJ2-2; 8 bases line up with TRBD2. Losses at the gene ends were 0 bases for V and 2 bases for J; bases not matched to a gene: 5. The CDR3 runs to 17 residues. Germline V lookup: CDR1 MGHRA, CDR2 YSYEKL. DNA for the CDR3: TGCGCCAGCAGCCAAGAGTGGCTAGCGGGCAACACCGGGGAGCTGTTTTTT. Its protein product is CASSQEWLAGNTGELFF.

This clone was detected once. Here the CDR3 reads CASSFQTGEETQYF. In nucleotides, the CDR3 is TGTGCCAGCAGCTTCCAGACGGGAGAAGAGACCCAGTACTTC. The chain carries TRBV7-3 and TRBJ2-5; a possible D gene is TRBD2 (6 bases). V lost 3 bases and J 3 bases, leaving 11 bases between the germline ends. CDR1 is SGHTA and CDR2 is FQGTGA in the germline V gene. The CDR3 covers 14 residues.

V is TRBV5-1 and J is TRBJ2-6, with 7 bases matching TRBD1. The V and J ends lost 3 bases and 3 bases, in that order; junction bases with no gene match: 9. The CDR3 contains 17 residues. Germline lookup yields CDR1 SGHRS and CDR2 YFSETQ. This CDR3 is CASSSGTVGDGANVLTF. The CDR3 DNA reads as TGCGCCAGCAGCTCTGGGACAGTGGGTGATGGGGCCAACGTCCTGACTTTC. Complete variable domain (other parts from reference TRBV5-1 and TRBJ2-6): KAGVTQTPRYLIKTRGQQVTLSCSPISGHRSVSWYQQTPGQGLQFLFEYFSETQRNKGNFPGRFSGRQFSNSRSEMNVSTLELGDSALYLCASSSGTVGDGANVLTFGAGSRLTVL.